This T cell receptor (beta chain) was profiled in a study of control samples from healthy donors and cancer patients. The repertoire was sequenced with immunoSEQ multiplex PCR; TCRdb's copy has only in-frame clones and lacks some. The sample records roughly 150,000 clones, about 93% being singletons. Germline-derived CDR1 and CDR2 are SGHRS and YFSETQ. CDR3 length: 14 amino acids. Trimming removed 4 bases from V and 0 bases from J, with 7 bases in between. The chain uses TRBV5-1 and TRBJ2-2; D not resolved. Material: blood. The clonotype originates from a man aged 50-60 years in good health. Here the CDR3 DNA reads TGCGCCAGCAGCCCCTCTACGAACACCGGGGAGCTGTTTTTT. Translated, it gives CASSPSTNTGELFF. The entire variable domain, with the rest obtained from reference TRBV5-1 and TRBJ2-2, is as follows: KAGVTQTPRYLIKTRGQQVTLSCSPISGHRSVSWYQQTPGQGLQFLFEYFSETQRNKGNFPGRFSGRQFSNSRSEMNVSTLELGDSALYLCASSPSTNTGELFFGEGSRLTVL.